This passage covers 3 T cell receptor beta chains from one sample sequenced in a study of T cell changes during pregnancy in multiple sclerosis. TCRdb's copy holds only in-frame clones and misses some; the assay was immunoSEQ multiplex PCR. The sample includes roughly 49,000 clones, around 90% of them seen just once. Here the sequenced sample was CD4+ T cells from peripheral blood mononuclear cells, taken in the second trimester of pregnancy. The receptors shown here come from a female donor with multiple sclerosis, enrolled in a pregnancy study.

J is TRBJ1-6 and V is TRBV30; TRBD1 matches 7 bases. The CDR3 totals 15 residues. Per the germline V gene, CDR1 is GTSNPN and CDR2 is SVGIG (reference sequence). The ends lost 8 bases at V and 4 bases at J; junction bases unmatched: 11. In DNA form, the CDR3 reads TGTGCCGGGTACGAGGGGGCAACATATAATTCACCCCTCCACTTT. The encoded protein is CAGYEGATYNSPLHF.

This clone came up once. The CDR3 reads CASSSNGPGQGDEKLFF. CDR3 coding DNA: TGTGCCAGCAGCTCGAACGGGCCGGGACAGGGAGATGAAAAACTGTTTTTT. V is TRBV7-2 and J is TRBJ1-4; 9 nucleotides align to TRBD1. The CDR3 runs to 17 residues. CDR1 and CDR2 from the germline V gene are SGHTA and FQGNSA. The V segment lost 4 bases and the J segment 6 bases; nucleotides outside the gene matches: 12.

The rearrangement links TRBV5-4 to TRBJ2-7; 7 nucleotides align to TRBD2. The CDR3 has 14 residues. Germline-derived CDR1 and CDR2 are SGHNT and YYREEE (reference sequence). After removal of 5 bases from V and 2 bases from J, the junction contained 7 bases not matched to a gene. The CDR3 sequence is CASRNAGDPYEQYF. The CDR3 DNA reads as TGTGCCAGCAGAAATGCGGGGGACCCCTACGAGCAGTACTTC.